This T cell receptor beta chain was identified in a study of T cell repertoires in cytomegalovirus infection. Across the whole study: Indications came from public TCR beta signatures; they pointed to CMV infection and to a matching HLA type. Study-wide points: Carriers of CMV and the relevant HLA type were discriminated by public TCR beta frequency.

Ten or more counts support this clonotype. What it recognizes is unknown. TCRdb re-called the reads through MiXCR, storing one row per CDR3 protein. The table includes under 250,000 distinct CDR3 sequences, around 12% detected once. The germline V and J ends were trimmed by 4 bases and 4 bases, with 17 bases remaining between them. Germline values: CDR1 SGHTA, CDR2 FQGNSA. This CDR3 region has 16 residues. This sequence was found in a human donor in good health (CMV status not recorded). Some clones in this sample may be carry-over from other donors' samples. The specimen was PBMCs. The gene calls are TRBV7-2 and TRBJ1-3; D may be TRBD1 (6 bases). CDR3 in amino acids: CASSSWRGGQGNTIYF. As DNA, the CDR3 is TGTGCCAGCAGCTCGTGGCGGGGGGGCCAGGGAAACACCATATATTTT.